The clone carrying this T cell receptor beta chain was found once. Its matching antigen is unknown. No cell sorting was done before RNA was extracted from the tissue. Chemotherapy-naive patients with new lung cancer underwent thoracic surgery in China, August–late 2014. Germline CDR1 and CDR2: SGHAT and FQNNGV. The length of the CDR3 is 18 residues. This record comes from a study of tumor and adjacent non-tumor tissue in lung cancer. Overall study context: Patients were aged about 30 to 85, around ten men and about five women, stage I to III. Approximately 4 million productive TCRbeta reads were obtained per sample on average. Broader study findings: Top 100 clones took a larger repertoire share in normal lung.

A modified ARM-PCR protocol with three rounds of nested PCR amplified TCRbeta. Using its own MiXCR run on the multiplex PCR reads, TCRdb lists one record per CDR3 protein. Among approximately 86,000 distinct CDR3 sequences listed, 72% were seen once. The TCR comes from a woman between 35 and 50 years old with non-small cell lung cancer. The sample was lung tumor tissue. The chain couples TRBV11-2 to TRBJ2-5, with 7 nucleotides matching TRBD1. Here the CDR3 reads CVSSDSRFTGTAQETQYF. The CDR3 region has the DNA TGTGTCAGTAGCGATAGCAGATTCACCGGGACAGCTCAAGAGACCCAGTACTTC.